This T cell receptor beta chain was sequenced during a study of beta chain features in type 1 diabetes listed by TCRdb under 2018. At the level of the whole study: No differences in mean age, gender distribution, total cell number or subset yield were found between patients and healthy donors. Regulatory and stem cell-like memory subsets were isolated from only 8 patients and 8 healthy donors, whereas naive and central memory subsets came from all 30 or so donors. A total of some 100,000,000 sorted cells were examined across all samples, and the number of cells per subset was strongly correlated with RNA yield. The study compared the TCRB repertoires of sorted circulating CD4+ T cell subsets in recently diagnosed type 1 diabetes patients with those in matched healthy donors. Overall study outcomes, separate from this receptor: In all four CD4+ subsets, TCRB CDR3 length was moderately but significantly shorter in type 1 diabetes patients. Only small numbers of individuals were included in the HLA sub-analyses, which left unresolved whether HLA type had any influence on TCRB rearrangement. Patients with type 1 diabetes made fewer insertions and deleted more nucleotides at VDJ recombination sites, implying thymic rearrangement abnormalities. Because cDNA was sequenced instead of genomic DNA, activated cells with high expression could be over-represented, although the groups did not differ in activation or CD3 levels. Shorter templates might be favored by PCR, yet because patient and control samples were amplified and corrected together, any such skew would affect both groups equally. Naive, central memory and regulatory TCRB repertoires appeared more similar among patients than among healthy donors.

V trim: 3 bases; J trim: 5 bases; unmatched bases: 5. Its CDR3 holds 13 amino acids, cysteine through phenylalanine. The DNA shown is the 39-base CDR3, in frame from base 1. The germline V gene (reference sequence) supplies CDR1 GTSNPN and CDR2 SVGIG. A single peripheral blood draw of about 116 mL on average was collected from each donor into heparinised tubes. Using a panel that included CD45RO, CCR7, CD25, CD127, CD95 and CD27, naive, central memory, regulatory and stem cell-like memory CD4+ T cells were sorted on a BD FACSAria II. Purity was above 98% for every sorted population. PBMCs were isolated immediately by Lymphoprep density gradient centrifugation and stained directly without culture. So that batch effects would be minimized, each experiment stained and sorted samples in pairs, pairing one healthy donor with one patient. The entire amount of isolated RNA was reverse transcribed using the High Capacity cDNA Reverse Transcription Kit, so the sequenced TCRB transcripts were expressed ones. Deep immunoSEQ sequencing was applied to naive, central memory and regulatory T cell samples, giving an average of roughly 3.3 million total reads per sample. Sorted cells were lysed in RLT buffer and RNA was extracted with DNase-treated RNeasy Micro or Mini kits, depending on cell number. Each cell subset was processed on its own to prevent cross-contamination, while patient and healthy donor samples were processed together. The immunoSEQ multiplex PCR was used to amplify TCRB sequences from cDNA, yielding 87-bp fragments that span the CDR3 region. Sequencing of the amplicons was done on the Illumina HiSeq platform. In the paper's pipeline: Synthetic template baselines were used to correct PCR bias computationally, reads within Hamming distance 2 were collapsed together, and singletons that could not be merged were discarded. Reads were aligned against IMGT to assign V, D and J genes, CDR3 length and insertions or deletions at six rearrangement sites. Within each subset, clonotype counts were normalized to sorted cell number, after which true diversity and Gini coefficients were computed with the tcR R package. The overlap coefficient, calculated on TCRB nucleotide sequences, was used to quantify repertoire sharing. Drawn from immuneACCESS, this table holds only the in-frame rearrangements with V and J called that TCRdb kept. Clones are partly lost; checked studies trace under half to an unresolved V gene and leave the rest unexplained. The DNA was the basis for D and trimming; V, J and clone size are from that table. This sample comprises around 300,000 clones, less than 15% of them detected only once. Roughly 6.7% of the sample comes from the top ten.

Worth noting for this clone: No cognate antigen has been identified for it. No per-base quality is available; no much larger clone lies one base away.

The chain is encoded by TRBV30 joined to TRBJ2-3; 7 nucleotides in the junction match TRBD2. The clonotype comes from a man aged 25-40 years in good health. Specimen: central memory CD4+ T cells from blood. In nucleotide form, the sequence is TGTGCCTGGAGCCCGGGACTACAAGATACGCAGTATTTT. This sequence encodes CAWSPGLQDTQYF.